The clone carrying this TCR beta chain was picked up a small number of times. The germline gives CDR1 SGHRS, CDR2 YFSETQ. The CDR3 is 15 amino acids. Deletions cut 9 bases from V and 2 bases from J, with 17 bases between. Roughly 0.45 to 1 ug RNA was reverse transcribed with random hexamers. TCRdb re-analysed the immunoSEQ multiplex PCR reads in MiXCR, keeping a single row per CDR3 protein. Of about 190,000 distinct CDR3 sequences in the sample, more than 90% are singletons; the top ten hold 0.075% to 0.1%. Blood CD8+ and CD4+ T cells underwent high-throughput TCR beta sequencing. Negative magnetic isolation gave CD8+ and CD4+ cells; FACS enriched CD8+ TEMRA. The sample comes from a study of CD8 T cells in Susac syndrome.

This chain uses TRBV5-1 with TRBJ2-2; weak D call: TRBD1 (5 bases). The sequencing sample was made of CD4+ T cells from PBMCs. This clonotype originated in a human donor with Susac syndrome. CDR3 sequence: CATSDSRSNTGELFF. CDR3 DNA: TGCGCCACCTCCGACAGTCGAAGCAACACCGGGGAGCTGTTTTTT.